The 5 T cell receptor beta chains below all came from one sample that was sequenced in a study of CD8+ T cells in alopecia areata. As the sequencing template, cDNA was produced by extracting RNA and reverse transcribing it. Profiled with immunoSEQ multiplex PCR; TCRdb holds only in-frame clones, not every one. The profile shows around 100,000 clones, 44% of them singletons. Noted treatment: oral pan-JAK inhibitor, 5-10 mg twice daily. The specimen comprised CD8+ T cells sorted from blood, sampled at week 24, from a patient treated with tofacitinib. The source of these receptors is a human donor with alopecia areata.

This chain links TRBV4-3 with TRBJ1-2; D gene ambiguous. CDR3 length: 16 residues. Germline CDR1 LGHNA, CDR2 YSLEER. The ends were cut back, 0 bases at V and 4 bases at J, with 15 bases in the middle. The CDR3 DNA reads TGCGCCAGCAGCCAAGATTATTTGGCCTCAGGCTATGGCTACACCTTC. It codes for CASSQDYLASGYGYTF.

The CDR3 DNA reads as TGCAGCGTCGGTTTGGGTGGGCTAGCGGATTCGTACGAGCAGTACTTC. Its translation is CSVGLGGLADSYEQYF. The V call is TRBV29-1, the J call TRBJ2-7, with 7 bases that match TRBD2. Trimming at V came to 6 bases and at J to 4 bases, leaving 18 bases not matched to a gene. Germline loops: CDR1 SQVTM, CDR2 ANQGSEA. The CDR3 extends over 16 amino acids.

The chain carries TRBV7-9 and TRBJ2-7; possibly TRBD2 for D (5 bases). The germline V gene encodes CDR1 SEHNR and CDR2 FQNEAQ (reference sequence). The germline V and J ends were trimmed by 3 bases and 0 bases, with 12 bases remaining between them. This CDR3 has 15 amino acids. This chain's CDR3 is CASSFVGLASYEQYF. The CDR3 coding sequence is TGTGCCAGCAGCTTCGTTGGGCTAGCCTCCTACGAGCAGTACTTC.

As DNA, the CDR3 is TGTGCCAGCAGTTTTAGGGATAGCAATCAGCCCCAGCATTTT. Translating gives CASSFRDSNQPQHF. The chain is built from TRBV27 and TRBJ1-5; D is undetermined. The length of the CDR3 is 14 residues. Germline lookup yields CDR1 MNHEY and CDR2 SMNVEV (reference sequence). Trimming cost V 3 bases and J 0 bases, with 6 bases left between them.

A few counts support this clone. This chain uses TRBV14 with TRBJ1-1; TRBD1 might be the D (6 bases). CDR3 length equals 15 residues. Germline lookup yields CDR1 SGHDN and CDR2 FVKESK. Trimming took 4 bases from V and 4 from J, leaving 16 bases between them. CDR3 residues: CASSPMTGGVTEAFF. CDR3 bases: TGTGCCAGCAGCCCCATGACTGGGGGCGTCACTGAAGCTTTCTTT.